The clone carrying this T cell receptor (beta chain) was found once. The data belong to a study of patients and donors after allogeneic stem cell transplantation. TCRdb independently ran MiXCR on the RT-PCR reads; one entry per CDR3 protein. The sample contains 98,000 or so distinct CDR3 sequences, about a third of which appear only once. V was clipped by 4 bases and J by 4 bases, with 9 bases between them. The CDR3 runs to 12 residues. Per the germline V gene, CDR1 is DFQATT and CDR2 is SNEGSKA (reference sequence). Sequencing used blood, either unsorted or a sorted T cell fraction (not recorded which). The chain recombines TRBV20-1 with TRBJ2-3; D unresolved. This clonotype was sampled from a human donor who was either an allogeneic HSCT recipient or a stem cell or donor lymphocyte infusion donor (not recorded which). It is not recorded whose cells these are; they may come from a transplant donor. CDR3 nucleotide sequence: TGCAGTGCTAAAGGCCTCTCAGATACGCAGTATTTT. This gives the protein CSAKGLSDTQYF.